This T cell receptor beta chain was identified during a study of OX40 agonist ivuxolimab in advanced cancers. Study-level background: Eligibility admitted prior anti-PD-1, anti-PD-L1 or anti-CTLA-4 therapy; about 40% had some. Study-wide results and limits: Mean expanded clone counts were higher in CD8+ than CD4+ T cells. Low normalized T-cell clonal expansion was additionally recorded for some nonresponders. Determination of antigen specificity was not performed for the expanded peripheral T cells.

Concerning this clone itself: What it recognizes is unknown.

After removal of 0 bases from V and 5 bases from J, the junction contained 4 bases not matched to a gene. The CDR3 covers 14 residues. Germline lookup yields CDR1 SGHRS and CDR2 YFSETQ. Measured with immunoSEQ multiplex PCR; TCRdb has only the in-frame clones, and not every one. The sample shows 150,000 to 190,000 clones, 94% of them seen only once. Specimen: CD4+ or CD8+ T cells sorted from blood, collected in a trial of the OX40 agonist ivuxolimab. The TCR originated in an adult with an advanced solid tumor such as melanoma, head and neck, liver or kidney cancer. The chain combines TRBV5-1 with TRBJ2-5, with 7 bases aligning to TRBD2. The CDR3 coding sequence is TGCGCCAGCAGCTTGGACCTTAGCGGGGAGACCCAGTACTTC. Translated, it gives CASSLDLSGETQYF.